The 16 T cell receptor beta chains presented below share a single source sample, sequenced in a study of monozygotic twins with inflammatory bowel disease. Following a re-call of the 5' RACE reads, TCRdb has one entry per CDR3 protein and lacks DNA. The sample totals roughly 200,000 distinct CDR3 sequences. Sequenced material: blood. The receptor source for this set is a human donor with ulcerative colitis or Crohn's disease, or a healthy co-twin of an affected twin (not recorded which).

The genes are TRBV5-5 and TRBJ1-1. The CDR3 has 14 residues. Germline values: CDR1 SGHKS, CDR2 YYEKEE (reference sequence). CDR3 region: CASSLQSVNTEAFF.

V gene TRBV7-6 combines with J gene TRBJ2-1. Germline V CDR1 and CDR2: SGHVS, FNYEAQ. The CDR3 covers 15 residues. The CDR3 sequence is CASSSSSGPYNEQFF.

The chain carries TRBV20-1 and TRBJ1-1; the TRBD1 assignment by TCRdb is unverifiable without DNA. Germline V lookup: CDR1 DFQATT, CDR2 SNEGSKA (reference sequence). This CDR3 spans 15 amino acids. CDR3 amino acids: CSARVDARTYTEAFF.

CDR3: CASSSSGTSNQPQHF. The chain has TRBV6-5 and TRBJ1-5; with no DNA, the TCRdb D assignment of TRBD1 cannot be verified. The CDR3 runs 15 residues. Germline CDR1 reads MNHEY; CDR2 reads SVGAGI.

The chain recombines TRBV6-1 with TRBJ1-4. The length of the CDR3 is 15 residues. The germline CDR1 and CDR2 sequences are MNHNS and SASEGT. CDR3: CASSESDSWVEKLFF.

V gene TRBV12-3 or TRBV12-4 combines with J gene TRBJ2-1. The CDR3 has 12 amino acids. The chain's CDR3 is CASSSDSRPWFF.

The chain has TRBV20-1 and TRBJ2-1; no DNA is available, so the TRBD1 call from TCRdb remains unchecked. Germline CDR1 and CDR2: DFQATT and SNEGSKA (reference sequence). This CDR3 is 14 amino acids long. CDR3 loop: CSAGGGTAYNEQFF.

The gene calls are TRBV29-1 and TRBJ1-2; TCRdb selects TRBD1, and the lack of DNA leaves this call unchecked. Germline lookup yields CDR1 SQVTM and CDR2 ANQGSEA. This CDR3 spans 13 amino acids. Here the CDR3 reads CSVRQGVNYGYTF.

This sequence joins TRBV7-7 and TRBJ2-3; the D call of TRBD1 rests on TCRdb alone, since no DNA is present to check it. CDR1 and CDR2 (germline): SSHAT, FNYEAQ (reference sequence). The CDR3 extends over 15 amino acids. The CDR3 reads CASSLGSGVTDTQYF.

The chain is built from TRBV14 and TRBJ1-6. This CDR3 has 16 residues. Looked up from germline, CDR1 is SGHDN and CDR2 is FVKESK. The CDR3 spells CASSQWVNSYNSPLHF.

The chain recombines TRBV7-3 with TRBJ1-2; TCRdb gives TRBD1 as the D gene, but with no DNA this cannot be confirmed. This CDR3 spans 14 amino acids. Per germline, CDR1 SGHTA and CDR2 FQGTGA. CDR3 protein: CASSPQAQGYGYTF.

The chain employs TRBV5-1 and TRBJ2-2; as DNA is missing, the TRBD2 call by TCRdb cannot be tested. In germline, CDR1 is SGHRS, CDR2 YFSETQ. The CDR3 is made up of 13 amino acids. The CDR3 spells CASSLVRSGELFF.

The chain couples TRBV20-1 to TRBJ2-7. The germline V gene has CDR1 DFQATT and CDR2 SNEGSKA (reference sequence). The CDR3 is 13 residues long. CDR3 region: CSALRTLAYEQYF.

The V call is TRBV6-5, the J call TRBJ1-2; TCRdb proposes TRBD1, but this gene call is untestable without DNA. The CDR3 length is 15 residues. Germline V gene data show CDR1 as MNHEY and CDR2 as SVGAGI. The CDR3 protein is CASSYERDINYGYTF.

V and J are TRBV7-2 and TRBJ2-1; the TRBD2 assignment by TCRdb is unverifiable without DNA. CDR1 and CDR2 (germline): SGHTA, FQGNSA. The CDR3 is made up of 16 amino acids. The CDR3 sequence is CASSLGGGGPYGEQFF.

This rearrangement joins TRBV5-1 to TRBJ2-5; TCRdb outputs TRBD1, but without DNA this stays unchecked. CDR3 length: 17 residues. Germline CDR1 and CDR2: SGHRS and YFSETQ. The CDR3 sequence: CASSIAGDMRRGETQYF.